This T cell receptor (beta chain) was profiled in a study of blood T cell repertoires in COVID-19. Whole-study context: COVID-19 samples, acute and convalescent, were from the United States, Italy and Spain.

Ages ranged from roughly 18 to 100 years, with residence in 20 to 30 US areas. Cohort allocation depended upon clinical history that participants reported. Per the authors' pipeline: From reference gene primer amplification, estimates of nucleated cell counts were derived. Produced via immunoSEQ multiplex PCR; TCRdb's table is partial and in-frame only. V and J calls and clone size come straight from that table; D and trimming were deduced from the DNA. The sample includes fewer than 300,000 clones, roughly 91% of them seen just once. The germline V gene has CDR1 PRHDT and CDR2 FYEKMQ (reference sequence). The germline V and J ends were trimmed by 8 bases and 0 bases, with 14 bases remaining between them. The CDR3 is 15 amino acids.

The sample taken for sequencing was PBMCs or T cells enriched from blood (not recorded which). This receptor was taken from a woman aged 40 to 50 with acute COVID-19. The rearrangement joins TRBV13 to TRBJ2-1, with D perhaps matching TRBD1 (5 bases). CDR3 DNA: TGTGCCAGCCGGCGCAGGGTGAGCTCCTACAATGAGCAGTTCTTC. Translated: CASRRRVSSYNEQFF.